The 11 T cell receptor beta chains below come from one sample, sequenced in a study of cytomegalovirus exposure and HLA in healthy donors. 60 Vbeta and 13 Jbeta primers were used in PCR. Sequencing was performed with immunoSEQ multiplex PCR; in TCRdb, only in-frame clones are kept and a portion is missing. The sample contains 150,000 or so clones, just under 85% of which appear only once. Sequencing used PBMCs. The source of these receptors is a woman aged 35 to 49 in good health and CMV-seronegative.

This clone was detected only once. This chain uses TRBV30 with TRBJ1-1; 9 nucleotides agree with TRBD1. Germline CDR1 and CDR2: GTSNPN and SVGIG (reference sequence). The CDR3 is made up of 14 amino acids. After removal of 2 bases from V and 7 bases from J, the junction contained 8 bases not matched to a gene. This chain's CDR3 is CAWSWTGVNYEAFF. CDR3 nucleotides: TGTGCCTGGAGTTGGACAGGGGTAAACTATGAAGCTTTCTTT.

This chain joins TRBV5-4 and TRBJ1-2; D remains ambiguous. Trimming took 2 bases from V and 8 from J, leaving 16 bases between them. The CDR3 contains 14 residues. CDR1 and CDR2 from the germline V gene are SGHNT and YYREEE (reference sequence). The CDR3 region has the DNA TGTGCCAGCAGCTTTGTATCGGGTGGTTGGGGCTACACCTTC. Its translation: CASSFVSGGWGYTF.

The J gene is TRBJ1-4, the V gene TRBV28, with TRBD1 identical over 7 bases. Losses at the gene ends were 8 bases for V and 3 bases for J; bases not matched to a gene: 9. The CDR3 contains 15 residues. Germline CDR1 MDHEN, CDR2 SYDVKM. This CDR3 reads CASLPSGGPNEKLFF. The CDR3, as DNA: TGTGCCAGCCTCCCATCAGGGGGTCCTAATGAAAAACTGTTTTTT.

V usage is TRBV20-1 and J usage is TRBJ2-1; D not certain. The germline CDR1 and CDR2 sequences are DFQATT and SNEGSKA (reference sequence). The CDR3 contains 11 residues. V lost 4 bases and J lost 10, with 11 bases in between. CDR3 region: CSAKESPEQFF. DNA for the CDR3: TGCAGTGCTAAGGAGAGCCCAGAGCAGTTCTTC.

The chain couples TRBV7-9 to TRBJ2-7, with 9 bases identical to TRBD1. The CDR3 is 14 residues long. From germline, CDR1 is SEHNR and CDR2 FQNEAQ (reference sequence). Trimming took 7 bases from V and 3 from J; bases not matched to a gene: 7. CDR3 DNA sequence: TGTGCCAGCACCTTTAGGGACAGGGACTACGAGCAGTACTTC. Encoded protein: CASTFRDRDYEQYF.

The chain joins TRBV5-1 to TRBJ2-3; TRBD2 aligns across 8 bases. Trimming took 4 bases from V and 4 from J; bases not matched to a gene: 8. This CDR3 contains 15 residues. Per the germline V gene, CDR1 is SGHRS and CDR2 is YFSETQ. The CDR3 sequence is CASSILAGSSDTQYF. The CDR3 coding sequence is TGCGCCAGCAGCATTCTAGCGGGTTCGTCAGATACGCAGTATTTT.

J is TRBJ1-5 and V is TRBV29-1, with D perhaps matching TRBD1 (5 bases). The CDR3 contains 14 residues. Trimming left V 4 bases short and J 4 bases short, with 14 bases between. Germline V gives CDR1 SQVTM, CDR2 ANQGSEA. In DNA form, the CDR3 reads TGCAGCGTTGGGGAGGCGGAGGGGAATCAGCCCCAGCATTTT. Translation: CSVGEAEGNQPQHF.

There are many counts of this clone. The V gene is TRBV28, the J gene TRBJ2-7; 8 positions match TRBD1. V was clipped by 5 bases and J by 2 bases; unmatched bases: 5. Germline assignment: CDR1 MDHEN and CDR2 SYDVKM. CDR3 length: 14 amino acids. This CDR3 is CASSPGTGPYEQYF. In DNA form, the CDR3 reads TGTGCCAGCAGTCCAGGGACAGGACCCTACGAGCAGTACTTC.

The chain recombines TRBV2 with TRBJ2-2; D gene unclear. V shed 7 bases and J shed 4 bases, with 16 bases lying between them. Per the germline V gene, CDR1 is SNHLY and CDR2 is FYNNEI. The CDR3 has 15 amino acids. The CDR3 region has the DNA TGTGCCAGCAAAACAGATACATTGTCCACCGGGGAGCTGTTTTTT. This gives the protein CASKTDTLSTGELFF. The variable domain in full, completed from reference TRBV2 and TRBJ2-2, reads EPEVTQTPSHQVTQMGQEVILRCVPISNHLYFYWYRQILGQKVEFLVSFYNNEISEKSEIFDDQFSVERPDGSNFTLKIRSTKLEDSAMYFCASKTDTLSTGELFFGEGSRLTVL.

This chain joins TRBV11-2 and TRBJ1-2; D unresolved. The CDR3 is made up of 14 amino acids. The V and J ends lost 1 base and 0 bases respectively, with 6 bases between them. The germline V gene encodes CDR1 SGHAT and CDR2 FQNNGV. The CDR3 bases are TGTGCCAGCAGCTTAGCAGACACTAACTATGGCTACACCTTC. Protein sequence: CASSLADTNYGYTF.

The chain uses TRBV7-9 and TRBJ2-2; 8 bases agree with TRBD1. CDR1 is SEHNR and CDR2 is FQNEAQ in the germline V gene (reference sequence). The length of the CDR3 is 15 residues. The V and J ends lost 5 bases and 3 bases, in that order; junction bases with no gene match: 5. CDR3 DNA sequence: TGTGCCAGCAGCCCCGGGACAGGAGACACCGGGGAGCTGTTTTTT. Translated, it gives CASSPGTGDTGELFF.